This TCR beta chain stems from a study of T cells in Graves' hyperthyroidism and ophthalmopathy. Study background: Peripheral blood collection took place at initial diagnosis, before any treatment. Findings and limits, study-wide: Most thyroid clonotypes expanded above 0.001 were also detected in blood.

This clonotype has ten or more counts. The antigen remains undetermined. The source material, RNA transcripts, was used to amplify TCR beta CDR3 regions. The HTBI primer set was used in a first-round RT-PCR of the TCR CDR3. TCRdb itself ran the multiplex PCR reads through MiXCR, one entry per CDR3 protein. The profile shows 500,000 to 650,000 distinct CDR3 sequences, nearly 20% of them singletons. Uncontrolled infection, other autoimmune disease, pregnancy or lactation disqualified patients from enrolment. This clonotype was sampled from a man aged 40-50 years with Graves' ophthalmopathy. Sequencing input: blood.

CDR3 region: CASSLFPGRGTDTQYF. The CDR3 region has the DNA TGCGCCAGCAGCTTATTCCCCGGGAGGGGGACAGATACGCAGTATTTT. The V gene is TRBV5-1, the J gene TRBJ2-3; 8 bases are shared with TRBD2. V shed 2 bases, J shed 3 bases, and the junction held 8 bases outside the gene matches. The germline V gene encodes CDR1 SGHRS and CDR2 YFSETQ. The CDR3 covers 16 residues.